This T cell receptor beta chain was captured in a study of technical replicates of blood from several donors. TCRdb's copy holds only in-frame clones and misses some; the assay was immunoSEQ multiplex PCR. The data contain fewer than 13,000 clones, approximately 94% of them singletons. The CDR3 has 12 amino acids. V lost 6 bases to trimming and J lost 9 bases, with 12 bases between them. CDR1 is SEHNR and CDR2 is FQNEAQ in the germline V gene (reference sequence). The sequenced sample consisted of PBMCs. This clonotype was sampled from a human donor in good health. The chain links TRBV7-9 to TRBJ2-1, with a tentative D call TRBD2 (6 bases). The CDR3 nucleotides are TGTGCCAGCAGTAGGGGACTCGCTGAGCAGTTCTTC. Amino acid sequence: CASSRGLAEQFF.